This entry lists 25 T cell receptor beta chains sequenced from one sample in a study of tumor and adjacent non-tumor tissue in lung cancer. This sample's RNA came from whole unsorted tissue. This non-tumor lung sample came from over 3 cm beyond the tumor edge. A modified ARM-PCR protocol with three rounds of nested PCR amplified TCRbeta. A single record per CDR3 protein comes from TCRdb applying MiXCR to the multiplex PCR reads. This table has under 95,000 distinct CDR3 sequences, approximately 78% appearing once. Sequenced material: distant non-tumor lung tissue. The receptors stem from a man in his sixties with non-small cell lung cancer.

The V call is TRBV21-1, the J call TRBJ2-3; no check of the table's D call, TRBD1, against the DNA was made. TRBV21-1 is assigned pseudogene status. The CDR3 sequence is 15 residues long. The CDR3 nucleotides are TGTGCCAGCATTAGGGGGCCGGAGATCGTAGATACGCAGTATTTT. As protein: CASIRGPEIVDTQYF.

There are a few counts of this clonotype. A read error may be the cause here, since a much bigger clone is one base away. V usage is TRBV12-3 or TRBV12-4 and J usage is TRBJ2-3, with D uncertain. The CDR3 contains 11 residues. CDR3 DNA: TGTACCAGCAGTTACACAGATACGCAGTATTTT. Translation gives CTSSYTDTQYF.

A word on this clonotype: It may be a read error: a sequence one base away is much more abundant. The chain employs TRBV4-2 and TRBJ1-1; 8 positions agree with TRBD1. The CDR3 loop spans 16 amino acids. Germline loops: CDR1 LGHNA, CDR2 YNFKEQ. The CDR3 DNA follows: TGTGCCAACAGCCAAGATCCCGGACAGGGAGACACTGAAGCTTTCTTT. Translation gives CANSQDPGQGDTEAFF.

There are many counts of this clonotype. This chain uses TRBV6-5 with TRBJ1-1; TRBD1 matches 10 bases. V lost 4 bases to trimming and J lost 4 bases; unmatched junction nucleotides: 15. Germline CDR1 and CDR2: MNHEY and SVGAGI. The CDR3 is 18 amino acids. This chain's CDR3 is CASSSLGRQGAGVTEAFF. The CDR3 bases are TGTGCCAGCAGTTCCCTAGGACGACAGGGGGCAGGTGTCACTGAAGCTTTCTTT.

Points on this clonotype: This may stem from a read error, because a much larger clone lies one nucleotide away. The chain has TRBV7-3 and TRBJ2-5, with a tentative D call TRBD1 (6 bases). From germline, CDR1 is SGHTA and CDR2 FQGTGA. The CDR3 has 16 amino acids. Trimming shortened V by 5 bases and J by 2 bases, and 18 bases separated the two germline ends. CDR3 sequence: CASSLMGLGQQETQYF. CDR3 DNA: TGTGCCAGCAGCCTAATGGGGCTGGGACAACAAGAGACCCAGTACTTC.

With regard to this clonotype: The CDR3 does not end in the conserved phenylalanine or tryptophan, so this is likely a read error. The DNA is left out, because the CDR3 cannot be placed on it with certainty; the CDR3 is given as TCRdb lists it. The chain carries TRBV11-3 and TRBJ2-1; TRBD2, the table's D call, lacks a check against the DNA. Germline values: CDR1 SGHNT, CDR2 YENEEA. Ends included, the CDR3 has 17 residues. This CDR3 is CASSLDPLAGVGNELFL.

As to this clonotype: It may be a read error: a sequence one base away is much more abundant. The V gene is TRBV6-2 or TRBV6-3, the J gene TRBJ1-1; D possibly corresponds to TRBD1 (6 bases). The germline V gene has CDR1 MNHEY and CDR2 SVGEGT. This CDR3 comprises 15 residues. The CDR3 here is CANSKTDRHHTEAFF. CDR3 nucleotides: TGTGCCAACAGTAAAACCGACAGGCATCACACTGAAGCTTTCTTT.

A word on this clonotype: This is likely a read error, given that the CDR3 carries no conserved phenylalanine or tryptophan at its end. Because the CDR3's place on the DNA is in doubt, the DNA is left out and the CDR3 is given as listed by TCRdb. V usage is TRBV10-1 and J usage is TRBJ1-1. The CDR3 is made up of 15 amino acids, end residues included. CDR1 WNHNN and CDR2 SYGVQD come from the germline V gene (reference sequence). CDR3 loop: CASSESTGRNTEALL.

V is TRBV14 and J is TRBJ1-6; D is unresolved. Trimming removed 4 bases from V and 9 bases from J, with 19 bases in between. The CDR3 extends over 16 amino acids. Germline V gene data show CDR1 as SGHDN and CDR2 as FVKESK. The CDR3 sequence is CASSLRGTVGGSPLHF. CDR3 nucleotide sequence: TGTGCCAGCAGCCTTAGAGGTACAGTGGGCGGTTCACCCCTCCACTTT.

This clonotype was counted ten times or more. The CDR3 nucleotides are TGTGCCAGCAGGGACAGGGTTAGCACTGAAGCTTTCTTT. It translates to CASRDRVSTEAFF. The chain combines TRBV4-2 with TRBJ1-1; TRBD1 matches at 8 bases. Trimming cost V 6 bases and J 4 bases; bases outside gene matches: 4. This CDR3 is 13 amino acids long. The germline V gene encodes CDR1 LGHNA and CDR2 YNFKEQ.

This clonotype occurred once. Germline is not matched at one junction end, which may reflect a read error. V is TRBV28 and J is TRBJ2-7; maybe TRBD2 (5 bases). The CDR3 is made up of 11 amino acids. The germline V gene has CDR1 MDHEN and CDR2 SYDVKM. CDR3 bases: TGTGCCAGCAGTTCAGGACTTTCGAGGGCCTTC. This sequence encodes CASSSGLSRAF. Variable domain in full (rest from reference TRBV28 and TRBJ2-7): DVKVTQSSRYLVKRTGEKVFLECVQDMDHENMFWYRQDPGLGLRLIYFSYDVKMKEKGDIPEGYSVSREKKERFSLILESASTNQTSMYLCASSSGLSRAFGPGTRLTVT.

This sequence joins TRBV6-1 and TRBJ2-7; possibly TRBD1 or TRBD2 for D (5 bases each). CDR1 MNHNS and CDR2 SASEGT come from the germline V gene. The CDR3 has 16 residues. The CDR3 nucleotides are TGTGTCAGTAGTGAGGCGGGTGGGGCGGGCTCCTACGAGCAGTACTTC. This codes for CVSSEAGGAGSYEQYF.

About this clonotype itself: A read error may explain this, as a much larger clone is one base away. The chain couples TRBV5-4 to TRBJ2-6; 8 nucleotides match TRBD1. The germline gives CDR1 SGHNT, CDR2 YYREEE (reference sequence). With 5 bases clipped from V and 1 base from J, the junction kept 11 bases outside the gene matches. The CDR3 has 18 residues. The CDR3 here is CASSDGQGPQSGANVLTF. Written as DNA, the CDR3 is TGTGCCAGCAGTGATGGACAGGGTCCACAGTCTGGGGCCAACGTCCTGACTTTC.

This clonotype was observed a few times. The chain carries TRBV4-3 and TRBJ2-5; D unclear. The CDR3 runs to 13 residues. Trimming removed 2 bases at V and 5 bases at J, with 9 bases between. CDR1 LGHNA and CDR2 YSLEER come from the germline V gene. The CDR3 protein is CASSQYPGETQYF. In DNA, the CDR3 is TGCGCCAGCAGCCAATATCCCGGGGAGACCCAGTACTTC.

Regarding this clonotype: Lacking the conserved final phenylalanine or tryptophan, this CDR3 likely reflects a read error. The chain joins TRBV20-1 to TRBJ1-5; D is unresolved. Germline lookup yields CDR1 DFQATT and CDR2 SNEGSKA (reference sequence). V was shortened by 5 bases and J by 4 bases, with 9 bases between the two germline ends. CDR3 length: 12 amino acids. The CDR3 sequence: CSASGWNQPQHY. DNA of the CDR3: TGCAGTGCTTCCGGTTGGAATCAGCCCCAGCATTAT.

To note about this clonotype: Germline and junction disagree at one end, which may indicate a read error. CDR3 residues: CTSSLSESLSTDTQYF. The CDR3 DNA sequence: TGTACCAGCAGTTTAAGTGAGAGTCTTAGCACAGATACGCAGTATTTT. The genes are TRBV28 and TRBJ2-3; no clear D gene. CDR1 is MDHEN and CDR2 is SYDVKM in the germline V gene. The CDR3 sequence is 16 residues long.

This sequence joins TRBV20-1 and TRBJ2-1; 9 bases map to TRBD2. CDR1 is DFQATT, CDR2 SNEGSKA, per germline (reference sequence). V was clipped by 4 bases and J by 6 bases; unmatched bases: 10. The CDR3 is 15 amino acids. The CDR3 DNA reads TGCAGTGCTAACGTGACTAGCGGTAGGGCCAATGAGCAGTTCTTC. Protein: CSANVTSGRANEQFF.

As to this clonotype: A read error may produce the germline difference seen at one junction end. The gene calls are TRBV20-1 and TRBJ2-1, with D unresolved. Germline V gene lookup returns CDR1 DFQATT and CDR2 SNEGSKA (reference sequence). CDR3 length: 14 residues. CDR3 loop: CSAKRPRSYKEQFF. Here the CDR3 DNA reads TGTAGTGCTAAGAGGCCTCGCTCCTACAAAGAGCAGTTCTTC.

Turning to this clonotype: The CDR3 carries no conserved terminal phenylalanine or tryptophan, so it likely arises from a read error. V usage is TRBV11-2 and J usage is TRBJ2-7; D gene uncertain. This CDR3 contains 16 residues. The germline V gene encodes CDR1 SGHAT and CDR2 FQNNGV. The CDR3 sequence: CVSSLEVLASPRQQYI. CDR3 nucleotides: TGTGTCAGCAGCTTAGAGGTGCTGGCGTCCCCGAGGCAGCAGTACATC.

About this clonotype itself: An end of the junction differs from the germline gene, which may be a read error. The V gene is TRBV6-1, the J gene TRBJ2-6, with D possibly TRBD1 on 5 matching bases. Germline assignment: CDR1 MNHNS and CDR2 SASEGT. CDR3 length: 15 amino acids. The CDR3 here is CARSEDSSGANVMTF. The CDR3 DNA follows: TGTGCCAGAAGTGAAGACAGCTCTGGGGCCAACGTCATGACTTTC.

To note about this clonotype: One end of the junction does not line up with germline, which may come from a read error. This chain uses TRBV6-5 with TRBJ2-6, with 10 bases aligning to TRBD2. This CDR3 comprises 17 residues. Germline lookup yields CDR1 MNHEY and CDR2 SVGAGI. CDR3 loop: CTSSLAGASSGANVPTF. DNA of the CDR3: TGTACCAGCAGCCTAGCGGGAGCCAGTTCTGGGGCCAACGTCCCGACTTTC.

With respect to this clonotype: One junction end does not reproduce the germline sequence, and a read error may be involved. V is TRBV6-5 and J is TRBJ1-5, with D tentatively TRBD1 (6 bases). This CDR3 contains 15 residues. The germline CDR1 and CDR2 sequences are MNHEY and SVGAGI. The CDR3 reads CVSSCLQGSNQAQHF. DNA of the CDR3: TGTGTCAGCAGCTGCCTACAGGGAAGCAATCAGGCCCAGCATTTT.

V and J are TRBV20-1 and TRBJ1-2; D is uncertain. Trimming removed 7 bases at V and 0 bases at J, with 18 bases between. CDR3 size: 15 residues. Germline values: CDR1 DFQATT, CDR2 SNEGSKA (reference sequence). The CDR3 nucleotides read TGCAGTGTTAGCGATGCCTTCTATCCTAACTATGGCTACACCTTC. It translates to CSVSDAFYPNYGYTF.

As to this clonotype: At one end the junction does not follow the germline gene, possibly because of a read error. The DNA for the CDR3 is TGCAGTGTTAGAGACCTCACGGGTCAAGATGCGTACGGGCAGTACTTC. It encodes CSVRDLTGQDAYGQYF. The chain employs TRBV20-1 and TRBJ2-7; D uncertain. The CDR3 loop spans 16 amino acids. CDR1 is DFQATT and CDR2 is SNEGSKA in the germline V gene (reference sequence).

To note about this clonotype: One end of the junction varies from germline; a read error may be responsible. This sequence joins TRBV6-5 and TRBJ2-6; no clear D. The CDR3 runs 15 residues. The germline V gene encodes CDR1 MNHEY and CDR2 SVGAGI. For the CDR3, the DNA is TGTGCCAGCAGTTACTTCGACTCTTGGGCCAACGTCCTGACTTTC. Its translation: CASSYFDSWANVLTF.